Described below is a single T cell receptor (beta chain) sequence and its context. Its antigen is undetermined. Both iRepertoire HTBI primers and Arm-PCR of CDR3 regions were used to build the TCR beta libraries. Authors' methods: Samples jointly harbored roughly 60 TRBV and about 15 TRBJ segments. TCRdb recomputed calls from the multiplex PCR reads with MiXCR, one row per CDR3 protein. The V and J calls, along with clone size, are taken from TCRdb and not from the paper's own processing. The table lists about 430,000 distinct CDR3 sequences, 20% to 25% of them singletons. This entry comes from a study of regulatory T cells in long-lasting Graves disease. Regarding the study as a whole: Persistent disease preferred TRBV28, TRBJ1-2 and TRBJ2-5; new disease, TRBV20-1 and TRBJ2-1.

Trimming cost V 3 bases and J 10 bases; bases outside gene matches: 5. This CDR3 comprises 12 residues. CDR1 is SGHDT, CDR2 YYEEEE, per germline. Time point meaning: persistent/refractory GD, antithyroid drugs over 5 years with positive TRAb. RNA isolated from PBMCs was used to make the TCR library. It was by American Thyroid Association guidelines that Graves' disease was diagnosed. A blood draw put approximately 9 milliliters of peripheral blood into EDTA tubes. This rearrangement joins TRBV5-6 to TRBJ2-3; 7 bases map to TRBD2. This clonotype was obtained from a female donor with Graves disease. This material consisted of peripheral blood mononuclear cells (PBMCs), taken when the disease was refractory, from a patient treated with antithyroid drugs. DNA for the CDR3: TGTGCCAGCAGCTCGGGAGGAAGGGCGCAGTATTTT. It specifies CASSSGGRAQYF. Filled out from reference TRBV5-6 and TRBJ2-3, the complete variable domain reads DAGVTQSPTHLIKTRGQQVTLRCSPKSGHDTVSWYQQALGQGPQFIFQYYEEEERQRGNFPDRFSGHQFPNYSSELNVNALLLGDSALYLCASSSGGRAQYFGPGTRLTVL.